This T cell receptor beta chain was identified during a study of T cells after yellow fever vaccination. Study results and caveats: Boosting was followed by the reappearance of most primary-vaccination clones (approximately 95% CD4, about 88% CD8).

The V gene end was trimmed by 5 bases and the J gene end by 6 bases; junction bases not matched to a gene: 5. This CDR3 has 16 residues. As for this clonotype: Its cognate antigen is unknown.

TCR cDNA was made by 5'RACE template switching, adding a universal primer site and UMIs. One entry per CDR3 protein, called by TCRdb with MiXCR from the 5' RACE reads. The data contain a few hundred thousand distinct CDR3 sequences, roughly 19% of them singletons. V gene TRBV12-3 or TRBV12-4 combines with J gene TRBJ2-2; TRBD2 agrees at 14 bases. This receptor was obtained from a young man who received the YFV17D yellow fever vaccine. The source was PBMCs, collected 15 days after the yellow fever booster vaccination. DNA for the CDR3: TGTGCCAGCAGTCTACCGACTAGCGGGAGGGCCGGGGAGCTGTTTTTT. This encodes CASSLPTSGRAGELFF.